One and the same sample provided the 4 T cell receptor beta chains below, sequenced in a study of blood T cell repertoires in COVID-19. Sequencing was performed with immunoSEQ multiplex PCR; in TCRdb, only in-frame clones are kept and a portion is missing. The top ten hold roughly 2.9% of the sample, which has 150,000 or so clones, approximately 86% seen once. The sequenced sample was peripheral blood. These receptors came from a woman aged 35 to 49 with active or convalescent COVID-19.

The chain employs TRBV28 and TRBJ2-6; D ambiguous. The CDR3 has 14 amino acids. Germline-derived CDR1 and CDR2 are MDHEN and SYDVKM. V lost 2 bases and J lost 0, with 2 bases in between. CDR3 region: CASSLRSGANVLTF. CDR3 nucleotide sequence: TGTGCCAGCAGTTTACGCTCTGGGGCCAACGTCCTGACTTTC.

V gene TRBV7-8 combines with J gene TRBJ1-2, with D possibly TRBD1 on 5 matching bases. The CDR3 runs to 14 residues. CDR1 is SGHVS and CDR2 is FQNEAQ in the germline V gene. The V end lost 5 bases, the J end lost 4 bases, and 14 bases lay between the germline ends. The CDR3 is CASSPGGAFYGYTF. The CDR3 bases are TGTGCCAGCAGCCCCGGGGGAGCCTTCTATGGCTACACCTTC.

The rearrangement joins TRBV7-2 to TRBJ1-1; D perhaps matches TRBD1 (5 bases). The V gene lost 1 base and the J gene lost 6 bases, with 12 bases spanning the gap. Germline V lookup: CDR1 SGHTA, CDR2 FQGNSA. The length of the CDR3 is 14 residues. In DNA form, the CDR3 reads TGTGCCAGCAGCTTAGGGGCAGGGATTGCTGAAGCTTTCTTT. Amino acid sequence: CASSLGAGIAEAFF.

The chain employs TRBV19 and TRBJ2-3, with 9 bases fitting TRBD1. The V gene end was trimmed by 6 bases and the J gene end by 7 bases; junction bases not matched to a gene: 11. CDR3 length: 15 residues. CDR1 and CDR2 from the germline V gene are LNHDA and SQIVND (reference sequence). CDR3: CASSSYRGLPYTQYF. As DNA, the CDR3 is TGTGCCAGTAGCAGCTACAGGGGGCTACCCTATACGCAGTATTTT.